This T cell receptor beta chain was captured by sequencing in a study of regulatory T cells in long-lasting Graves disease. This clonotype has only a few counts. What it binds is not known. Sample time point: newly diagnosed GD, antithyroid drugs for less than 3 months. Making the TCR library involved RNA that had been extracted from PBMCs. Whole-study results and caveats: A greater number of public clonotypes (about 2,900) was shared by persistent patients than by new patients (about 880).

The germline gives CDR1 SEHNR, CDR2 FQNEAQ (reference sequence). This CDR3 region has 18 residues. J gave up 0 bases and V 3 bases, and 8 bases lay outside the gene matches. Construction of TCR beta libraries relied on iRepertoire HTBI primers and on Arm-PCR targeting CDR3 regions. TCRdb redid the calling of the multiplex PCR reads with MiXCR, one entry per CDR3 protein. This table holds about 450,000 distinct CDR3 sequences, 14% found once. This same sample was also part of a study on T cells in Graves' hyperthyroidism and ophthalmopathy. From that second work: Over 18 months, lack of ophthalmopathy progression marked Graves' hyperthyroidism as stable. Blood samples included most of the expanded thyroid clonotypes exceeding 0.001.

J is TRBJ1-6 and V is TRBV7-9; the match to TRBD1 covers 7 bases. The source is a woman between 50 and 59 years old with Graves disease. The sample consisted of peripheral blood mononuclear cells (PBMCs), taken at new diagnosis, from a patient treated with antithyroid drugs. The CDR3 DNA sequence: TGTGCCAGCAGCTTTTTCCGACAGGGATTCTCCTATAATTCACCCCTCCACTTT. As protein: CASSFFRQGFSYNSPLHF.